This TCR beta chain emerged from a study of shared clonotypes between healthy human individuals. J lost 3 bases, V lost 3 bases, and 7 bases had no gene match. The CDR3 length is 18 residues. Germline V gene data show CDR1 as SGHTA and CDR2 as FQGTGA. Assay used: immunoSEQ multiplex PCR; TCRdb lists only in-frame clones, some missing. The repertoire holds 2 million to 2.5 million clones, approximately 93% seen once, with roughly 0.39% in the top ten. This chain connects TRBV7-3 to TRBJ2-1; 14 bases line up with TRBD2. The specimen sequenced was naive CD4+ T cells from PBMCs. Subset defined: CD45RA+ positively selected. The sequence came from a man in his late teens or twenties in good health. Some clones in this sample may be carry-over from other donors' samples. The CDR3: CASSLSGTSGSYYNEQFF. CDR3 DNA sequence: TGTGCCAGCAGCTTGTCCGGGACTAGCGGGAGTTACTACAATGAGCAGTTCTTC.